These 6 T cell receptor beta chains share one sample of origin, sequenced in a study of early stage breast cancer tumors. Produced via immunoSEQ multiplex PCR; TCRdb's table is partial and in-frame only. The sample shows about 36,000 clones, less than 80% of them seen only once. Sequencing was done on a sample of blood. The source of these receptors is a person between 55 and 69 years old with breast cancer.

This clone is a singleton in its sample. The genes are TRBV19 and TRBJ1-2, with D possibly being TRBD1 (5 bases). The CDR3 covers 17 residues. Germline lookup yields CDR1 LNHDA and CDR2 SQIVND (reference sequence). V lost 0 bases to trimming and J lost 5 bases, with 19 bases between them. The CDR3 spells CASSIDRGAPAGYGYTF. The CDR3 DNA reads as TGTGCCAGTAGTATAGACAGAGGGGCCCCAGCTGGGTATGGCTACACCTTC.

This chain links TRBV19 with TRBJ2-1, with 10 bases lining up with TRBD2. Germline-derived CDR1 and CDR2 are LNHDA and SQIVND (reference sequence). The CDR3 is made up of 15 amino acids. The V and J ends lost 6 bases and 5 bases, in that order; junction bases with no gene match: 7. The CDR3 sequence: CASSQREGVHNEQFF. CDR3 nucleotides: TGTGCCAGTAGCCAGCGGGAGGGCGTCCACAATGAGCAGTTCTTC.

This clone turned up a few times. This chain joins TRBV7-3 and TRBJ2-7, with D perhaps TRBD2 (6 bases). Per the germline V gene, CDR1 is SGHTA and CDR2 is FQGTGA. Trimming shortened V by 6 bases and J by 4 bases, and 16 bases separated the two germline ends. CDR3 length: 14 residues. CDR3 amino acids: CASRSRDRGYEQYF. CDR3 coding DNA: TGTGCCAGCAGGTCGCGGGACCGAGGGTACGAGCAGTACTTC.

V and J are TRBV4-1 and TRBJ2-1, with 7 positions matching TRBD2. The CDR3 sequence is 12 residues long. CDR1 and CDR2 from the germline V gene are MGHRA and YSYEKL. Trimming removed 5 bases from V and 7 bases from J; junction bases left unmatched: 2. CDR3 DNA: TGCGCCAGCAGCATGGGGGGGAATGAGCAGTTCTTC. This gives the protein CASSMGGNEQFF.

CDR3 sequence reads: CASSRDINYGYTF. The CDR3 nucleotides read TGTGCCAGCAGCAGAGATATAAACTATGGCTACACCTTC. The rearrangement uses TRBV5-5 and TRBJ1-2; D not certain. This CDR3 has 13 amino acids. Germline V gene data show CDR1 as SGHKS and CDR2 as YYEKEE (reference sequence). The germline V and J ends were trimmed by 4 bases and 2 bases, with 9 bases remaining between them. Looking up the rest from reference TRBV5-5 and TRBJ1-2 gives the full variable domain: DAGVTQSPTHLIKTRGQQVTLRCSPISGHKSVSWYQQVLGQGPQFIFQYYEKEERGRGNFPDRFSARQFPNYSSELNVNALLLGDSALYLCASSRDINYGYTFGSGTRLTVV.

In nucleotides, the CDR3 is TGTGCCAGCAGTGGCGACTCCGATGCGGATACGCAGTATTTT. It is translated as CASSGDSDADTQYF. The chain has TRBV27 and TRBJ2-3; D is unclear. Germline-derived CDR1 and CDR2 are MNHEY and SMNVEV (reference sequence). CDR3 length: 14 amino acids. V was shortened by 5 bases and J by 6 bases, with 15 bases between the two germline ends.